One sample yielded the 11 T cell receptor beta chains listed below, sequenced in a study of T cells after yellow fever vaccination. In TCRdb, the 5' RACE reads were re-called with MiXCR into one record per CDR3 protein. The sample carries 150,000 to 200,000 distinct CDR3 sequences, approximately 6% recorded once. The sample was CD4+ T cells sorted from PBMCs, taken on the day of the first yellow fever vaccination. The receptors shown here come from a man younger than 30 who received the YFV17D yellow fever vaccine.

V usage is TRBV7-9 and J usage is TRBJ1-2; D is ambiguous. The CDR3 spans 14 residues. From germline, CDR1 is SEHNR and CDR2 FQNEAQ (reference sequence). V was pared by 2 bases and J by 1 base, with 8 bases between. Here the CDR3 reads CASSLPIVNYGYTF. The CDR3 DNA reads as TGTGCCAGCAGCTTACCGATTGTTAACTATGGCTACACCTTC.

The chain employs TRBV6-1 and TRBJ2-3; a weak D match, TRBD2 (5 bases). The germline CDR1 and CDR2 sequences are MNHNS and SASEGT. Trimming left V 6 bases short and J 6 bases short, with 19 bases between. CDR3 length: 15 amino acids. This CDR3 is CASRTWKGGSDTQYF. For the CDR3, the DNA is TGTGCCAGCAGGACCTGGAAAGGAGGCTCCGATACGCAGTATTTT.

The chain uses TRBV5-6 and TRBJ1-4, with 7 nucleotides matching TRBD1. V lost 1 base and J lost 0; bases outside the gene matches: 6. CDR1 SGHDT and CDR2 YYEEEE come from the germline V gene. The CDR3 extends over 17 amino acids. The CDR3 here is CASSLWTGSATNEKLFF. DNA of the CDR3: TGTGCCAGCAGCTTGTGGACAGGTTCTGCAACTAATGAAAAACTGTTTTTT.

This clonotype was observed a handful of times. The rearrangement uses TRBV12-3 or TRBV12-4 and TRBJ2-7, with a weak D call TRBD1 (5 bases). CDR3 length equals 14 residues. Trimming removed 3 bases from V and 3 bases from J, with 12 bases in between. CDR3 nucleotides: TGTGCCAGCAGTTTGTCAGGGTACGGCTACGAGCAGTACGTC. It translates to CASSLSGYGYEQYV.

This clonotype has ten or more counts. The chain uses TRBV7-6 and TRBJ2-3; 8 nucleotides align to TRBD2. Germline values: CDR1 SGHVS, CDR2 FNYEAQ. The CDR3 has 15 residues. Trimming at V came to 3 bases and at J to 0 bases, leaving 2 bases not matched to a gene. CDR3 amino acids: CASSFRGGSTDTQYF. The CDR3 DNA reads as TGTGCCAGCAGCTTTCGGGGGGGTAGCACAGATACGCAGTATTTT.

This clonotype was found many times. The V gene is TRBV6-1, the J gene TRBJ2-4; TRBD2 matches at 10 bases. The junction had 11 bases not matched to a gene; V was cut back by 11 bases and J by 7 bases. This CDR3 is built from 14 residues. Germline loops: CDR1 MNHNS, CDR2 SASEGT. DNA of the CDR3: TGTGCCTCCTCGTCCGATAGCGGGGGGAACATTCAGTACTTC. The encoded protein is CASSSDSGGNIQYF.

V and J are TRBV6-5 and TRBJ1-6; the D is unclear. Germline V gene sequence: CDR1 MNHEY, CDR2 SVGAGI. Trimming pared 4 bases from V and 7 bases from J, leaving 14 bases between. The CDR3 has 15 residues. The DNA of the CDR3 is TGTGCCAGCAGTTCCAGTAGAATTTGGAATTCACCCCTCCACTTT. It encodes CASSSSRIWNSPLHF.

In this sample, this clonotype turned up many times. The chain employs TRBV21-1 and TRBJ2-3; the DNA was not used to check the table's D call, TRBD2. TRBV21-1 is marked as a pseudogene. The CDR3 loop spans 21 amino acids. The CDR3, as DNA: TGTGCCAGCAGCAAAGCGCTAGGACTAGCGGGGGGCCGATCGAGCACAGATACGCAGTATTTT. Translated, it gives CASSKALGLAGGRSSTDTQYF.

This clonotype occurred a few times. The V and J genes are TRBV19 and TRBJ2-5; D unclear. The CDR3 has 13 amino acids. Trimming left V 4 bases short and J 3 bases short, with 9 bases between. The germline V gene encodes CDR1 LNHDA and CDR2 SQIVND (reference sequence). The CDR3 region is CASSRNQEETQYF. CDR3 DNA sequence: TGTGCCAGTAGTAGGAATCAAGAAGAGACCCAGTACTTC.

This clonotype was counted ten times or more. The chain joins TRBV5-1 to TRBJ2-5; tentative D call: TRBD1 (6 bases). The CDR3 sequence is 14 residues long. The ends were cut back, 2 bases at V and 4 bases at J, with 12 bases in the middle. The V gene's germline CDR1 is SGHRS and CDR2 YFSETQ. CDR3 sequence (DNA): TGCGCCAGCAGCTTACAGGGTGTAGGAGAGACCCAGTACTTC. Amino acid sequence: CASSLQGVGETQYF.

This clonotype appeared many times. This chain links TRBV20-1 with TRBJ1-1, with D possibly TRBD1 on 5 matching bases. V lost 3 bases and J lost 5, with 16 bases in between. The V gene's germline CDR1 is DFQATT and CDR2 SNEGSKA (reference sequence). The CDR3 runs to 14 residues. The CDR3 region is CSARFPGVRTEAFF. The CDR3 coding sequence is TGCAGTGCTAGGTTCCCGGGGGTTCGTACTGAAGCTTTCTTT.